This section outlines one T cell receptor beta chain sequence together with its context. The specificity of this receptor is unknown. Base qualities are not provided; no much larger clone lies one nucleotide away. Using the deep immunoSEQ assay, multiplex PCR amplified TCR CDR3 regions from genomic DNA. Extracted genomic DNA from each cell subset was spread evenly across all wells of several immunoSEQ 96-well plates, with each plate serving as a replicate. Each replicate PCR for sorted subsets received around 0.2 ug genomic DNA, equal to tens of thousands of T cell genomes. Purified libraries were quantified with a Qubit 3.0 fluorometer, sized on a Bioanalyzer 2100, and re-quantified with the KAPA Library Quantification kit. Every immunoSEQ 96-well plate was sequenced on a separate single-read 150-cycle Illumina NextSeq 550 flow cell. The study's processing was this. Because only junctional sequences without quality scores were contained in the immunoSEQ output, filtering matching that applied to full-length reads could not be performed. Sequences were annotated with PyIR, a Python wrapper for IgBLAST v1.9, using IMGT germline references to assign V/J genes and CDR3. Reads with weak V/J assignments (E-value above 1e-6), missing CDR3, stop codons, out-of-frame junctions, or ambiguous translated residues were removed. A V3J clonotype was defined by an identical inferred V gene, J gene, and CDR3 amino acid sequence. Percentage overlap between repertoires was computed as shared unique clonotypes divided by the size of the smaller repertoire. Three approaches were used to assess repertoire richness: RTK rarefaction, the Chao1 estimator, and Recon v2.1 estimates of unobserved clonotypes. OLGA was used to compute generation probabilities for all TCRbeta clonotypes that the gDNA method yielded from a few donors. Drawn from immuneACCESS, this table holds only the in-frame rearrangements with V and J called that TCRdb kept. Clones are partly lost; checked studies trace under half to an unresolved V gene and leave the rest unexplained. The DNA gave D and trimming, while V, J and clone size come from that table. This sample gives 550,000 to 850,000 clones in total; approximately 74% of them show up just once. Of the sample, 1.5% to 2% is held by the ten largest clones.

CDR1 and CDR2 were assigned from the germline V gene as SGHTA and FQGTGA. The CDR3 sequence holds 14 residues, the cysteine and phenylalanine included. The entry retains the CDR3 DNA only, 42 bases that are in frame from base 1. V lost 5 bases and J lost 4 bases; the stretch between them is 14 bases long. This sample is part of a study of shared clonotypes between healthy human individuals (dated by TCRdb to the early 2020s). General notes on the study: A couple of women and a few men aged 18 to 49 years were included in the cohort. Per donor, three plates each were used for CD4 naive and CD4 memory, two for CD8 naive, and one for CD8 memory. Libraries were prepared and TCR repertoires were sequenced by different laboratories using diverse techniques, in order to increase sequencing depth and limit assay-specific biases. Blood TCR repertoires of several healthy adults were deeply sequenced to estimate repertoire size and the extent of clonotype sharing between individuals. Leukapheresis yielded between about 0.85 and 10 billion PBMCs per donor. Findings and caveats that apply to the study as a whole: Higher generation probabilities were observed for clonotypes shared by all four sorted-subset donors than for non-shared clonotypes. Pairwise subsampling led to the expectation that sequencing depth would affect the degree of clonotype sharing among donors. Even with the large sequencing depth, rarefaction of the sorted-subset datasets indicated that sequencing was incomplete. Sampling was limited to blood, and TCR repertoires in tissue likely differ from TCR repertoires in blood. About 5% of naive CD4, more than 3% of naive CD8, approximately 2% of memory CD4, and around 0.42% of memory CD8 clonotypes were shared across several donors. The genetic and exposure-history diversity represented was limited by the small number of donors. Naive subsets generally had larger estimated clonotype richness than memory subsets did.

The donors were healthy, HIV-negative adults with no recently reported acute infections or vaccinations. Every donor was a Caucasian adult residing in Nashville, Tennessee, USA. CD4+ T cells were enriched by magnetic negative selection; naive cells were then positively selected on CD45RA, and the negative fraction formed the memory subset. Blood was collected by leukapheresis, and PBMCs were isolated by Ficoll-Histopaque density gradient centrifugation and then cryopreserved in liquid nitrogen vapor phase. Analytical flow cytometry was used to check the purity and quantity of each magnetically sorted T cell population. Genomic DNA was isolated from every sorted fraction and measured by UV absorbance on a Nanodrop 2000c.

Sequencing was done on a sample of memory CD4+ T cells sorted from blood. The cell subset or site label corresponds to: CD45RA-negative fraction. The sequence links TRBV7-3 to TRBJ1-1, and the D gene may be TRBD1, 6 bases matching. The receptor's source is a woman between 25 and 40 years old in good health. The DNA is as follows: TGTGCCAGCAGCAAAGAGACAGGTTCCACTGAAGCTTTCTTT. This gives the protein CASSKETGSTEAFF.